One sample yielded the 8 T cell receptor beta chains listed below, sequenced in a study of T cell repertoires in cytomegalovirus infection. TCRdb re-called the reads with MiXCR, one entry per CDR3 protein. Found here are approximately 320,000 distinct CDR3 sequences, over 7.5% of them singletons; the top ten hold over 3.5%. The sample comprised PBMCs. The receptors originated from a human donor in good health (CMV status not recorded). Some clones in this sample may be carry-over from other donors' samples.

In its sample, this clonotype was seen many times. V and J are TRBV12-3 or TRBV12-4 and TRBJ2-5; possible D gene TRBD1, 6 bases. This CDR3 has 14 amino acids. Trimming took off 6 bases at V and 5 bases at J, with 16 bases between the two ends. The CDR3 region has the DNA TGTGCCAGCAGCCCCTCCGACAGGTTGGAGACCCAGTACTTC. As protein: CASSPSDRLETQYF.

This clonotype was observed many times. V gene TRBV7-8 combines with J gene TRBJ1-6; perhaps TRBD1 as D (6 bases). This CDR3 is 15 amino acids long. The germline CDR1 and CDR2 sequences are SGHVS and FQNEAQ. The V end was cut by 2 bases, the J end by 12 bases, with 17 bases between. The CDR3 is CASSLRDGGLGPLHF. CDR3 sequence (DNA): TGTGCCAGCAGCTTAAGGGATGGGGGCCTAGGACCCCTCCACTTT. The variable domain in full, with the rest retrieved from reference TRBV7-8 and TRBJ1-6, is GAGVSQSPRYKVAKRGQDVALRCDPISGHVSLFWYQQALGQGPEFLTYFQNEAQLDKSGLPSDRFFAERPEGSVSTLKIQRTQQEDSAVYLCASSLRDGGLGPLHFGNGTRLTVT.

This clonotype was seen only a few times. The V gene is TRBV6-6, the J gene TRBJ2-1, with 8 bases that match TRBD2. Trimming cost V 6 bases and J 9 bases; bases outside gene matches: 7. The CDR3 contains 13 residues. Germline-derived CDR1 and CDR2 are MNHNY and SVGAGI (reference sequence). This CDR3 is CASSGTSIGEQFF. As DNA, the CDR3 is TGTGCCAGCAGCGGGACTAGTATTGGTGAGCAGTTCTTC.

This clonotype was picked up many times. The CDR3 region has the DNA TGTGCCAGCAGATTCGTAGCGGGGGGAACGGGATACAATGAGCAGTTCTTC. It is translated as CASRFVAGGTGYNEQFF. The V gene is TRBV7-2, the J gene TRBJ2-1; 10 nucleotides match TRBD2. CDR1 is SGHTA, CDR2 FQGNSA, per germline. V was pared by 6 bases and J by 4 bases, with 12 bases of the junction left unmatched. The CDR3 is made up of 17 amino acids.

A few counts support this clonotype. V gene TRBV5-4 combines with J gene TRBJ1-2, with 8 bases identical to TRBD1. The CDR3 totals 14 residues. V lost 4 bases to trimming and J lost 2 bases; unmatched junction nucleotides: 4. CDR1 SGHNT and CDR2 YYREEE come from the germline V gene (reference sequence). The CDR3 bases are TGTGCCAGCAGCGACCGACAGGGGAACTATGGCTACACCTTC. Amino acids: CASSDRQGNYGYTF.

This clonotype was seen at least ten times. This rearrangement joins TRBV12-3 or TRBV12-4 to TRBJ1-3; D is uncertain. The CDR3 covers 15 residues. With 3 bases removed from V and 0 bases from J, the gap between germline ends came to 9 bases. CDR3 sequence (DNA): TGTGCCAGCAGTTTCAATGGAGCCTCTGGAAACACCATATATTTT. The encoded protein is CASSFNGASGNTIYF.

In its sample, this clonotype was seen once. This sequence joins TRBV6-2 or TRBV6-3 and TRBJ1-1, with no clear D. The CDR3 is 15 amino acids. V was pared by 2 bases and J by 3 bases, with 13 bases between. The germline gives CDR1 MNHEY, CDR2 SVGEGT. The CDR3 DNA sequence: TGTGCCAGCAGTTACGTTCCGGATGGGCACACTGAAGCTTTCTTT. This codes for CASSYVPDGHTEAFF.

The V and J genes are TRBV7-9 and TRBJ1-2; the D gene is possibly TRBD1 (6 bases). The CDR3 sequence is 15 residues long. V lost 1 base and J lost 8, with 17 bases in between. Germline CDR1 reads SEHNR; CDR2 reads FQNEAQ (reference sequence). CDR3 protein: CASSLVAGVARGYTF. CDR3 nucleotides: TGTGCCAGCAGCTTAGTGGCAGGGGTTGCACGAGGCTACACCTTC.